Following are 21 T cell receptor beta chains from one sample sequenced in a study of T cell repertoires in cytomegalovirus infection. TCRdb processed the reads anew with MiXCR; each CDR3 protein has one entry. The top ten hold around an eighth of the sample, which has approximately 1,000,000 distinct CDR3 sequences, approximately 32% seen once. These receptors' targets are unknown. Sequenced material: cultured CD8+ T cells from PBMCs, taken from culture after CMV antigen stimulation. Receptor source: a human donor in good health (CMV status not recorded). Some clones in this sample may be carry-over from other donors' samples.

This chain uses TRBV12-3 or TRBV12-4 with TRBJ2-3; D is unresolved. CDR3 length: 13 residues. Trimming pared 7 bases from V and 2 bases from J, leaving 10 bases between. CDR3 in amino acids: CASNIDVTDTQYF. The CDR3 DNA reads TGTGCCAGCAATATCGACGTCACAGATACGCAGTATTTT.

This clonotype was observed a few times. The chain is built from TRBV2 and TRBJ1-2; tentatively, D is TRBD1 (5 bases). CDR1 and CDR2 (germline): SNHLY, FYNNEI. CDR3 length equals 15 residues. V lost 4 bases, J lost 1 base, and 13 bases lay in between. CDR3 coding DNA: TGTGCCAGCAGTGTCACCAGGGATTTTAACTATGGCTACACCTTC. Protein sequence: CASSVTRDFNYGYTF.

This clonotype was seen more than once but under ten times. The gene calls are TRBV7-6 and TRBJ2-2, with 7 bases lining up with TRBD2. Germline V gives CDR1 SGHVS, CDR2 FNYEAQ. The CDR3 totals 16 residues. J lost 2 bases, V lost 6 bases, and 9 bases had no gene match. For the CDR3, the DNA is TGTGCCAGCAGGACCCAAGCGGGGTCCAACACCGGGGAGCTGTTTTTT. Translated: CASRTQAGSNTGELFF.

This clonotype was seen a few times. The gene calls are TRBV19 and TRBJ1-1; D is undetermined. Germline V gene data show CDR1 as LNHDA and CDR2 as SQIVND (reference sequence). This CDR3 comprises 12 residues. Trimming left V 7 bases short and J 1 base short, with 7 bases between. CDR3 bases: TGTGCCAGTACGTACGGGAACACTGAAGCTTTCTTT. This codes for CASTYGNTEAFF.

Here the CDR3 DNA reads TGTGCCAGCAGCGGGACACTCCAATGGGATAATTCACCCCTCCACTTT. Its translation: CASSGTLQWDNSPLHF. V is TRBV5-4 and J is TRBJ1-6; D is perhaps TRBD1 (6 bases). V was trimmed by 4 bases and J by 5 bases, leaving 16 bases between them. Germline CDR1 is SGHNT and CDR2 is YYREEE (reference sequence). CDR3 length equals 16 residues.

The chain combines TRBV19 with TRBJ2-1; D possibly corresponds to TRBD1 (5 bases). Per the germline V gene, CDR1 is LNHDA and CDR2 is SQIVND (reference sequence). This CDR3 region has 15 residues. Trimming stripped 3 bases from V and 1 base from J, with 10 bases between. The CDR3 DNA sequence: TGTGCCAGTAGTATGTCCAGGGCTTCCTACAATGAGCAGTTCTTC. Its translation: CASSMSRASYNEQFF.

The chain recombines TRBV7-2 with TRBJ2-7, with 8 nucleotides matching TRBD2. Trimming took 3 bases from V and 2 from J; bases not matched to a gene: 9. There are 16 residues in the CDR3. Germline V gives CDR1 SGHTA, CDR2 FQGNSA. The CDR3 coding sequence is TGTGCCAGCAGCTTCCTCCTCGGGGGGGCAACCTACGAGCAGTACTTC. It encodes CASSFLLGGATYEQYF. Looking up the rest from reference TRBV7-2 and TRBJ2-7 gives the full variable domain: GAGVSQSPSNKVTEKGKDVELRCDPISGHTALYWYRQSLGQGLEFLIYFQGNSAPDKSGLPSDRFSAERTGGSVSTLTIQRTQQEDSAVYLCASSFLLGGATYEQYFGPGTRLTVT.

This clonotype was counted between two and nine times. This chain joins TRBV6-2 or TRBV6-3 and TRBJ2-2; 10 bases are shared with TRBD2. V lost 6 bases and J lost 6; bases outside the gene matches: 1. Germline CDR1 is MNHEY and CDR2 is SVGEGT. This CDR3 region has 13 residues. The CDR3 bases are TGTGCCAGCAGCGGGACTAGCGCCGGGGAGCTGTTTTTT. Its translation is CASSGTSAGELFF.

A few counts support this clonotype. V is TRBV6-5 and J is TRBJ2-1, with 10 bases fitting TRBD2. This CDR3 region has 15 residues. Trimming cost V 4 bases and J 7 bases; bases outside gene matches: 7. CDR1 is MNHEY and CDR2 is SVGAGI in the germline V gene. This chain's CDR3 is CASSWERGGGNEQFF. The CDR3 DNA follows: TGTGCCAGCAGTTGGGAGCGGGGGGGCGGTAATGAGCAGTTCTTC.

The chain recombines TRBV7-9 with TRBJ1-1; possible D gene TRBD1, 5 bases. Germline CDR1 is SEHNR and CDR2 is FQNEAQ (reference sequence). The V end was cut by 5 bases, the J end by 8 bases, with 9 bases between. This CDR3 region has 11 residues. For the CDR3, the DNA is TGTGCCAGCAGCCAACGGACAGAAGCTTTCTTT. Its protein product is CASSQRTEAFF.

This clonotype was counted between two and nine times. Here the CDR3 DNA reads TGTGCCAGCCGCTCTGGGTCGGATACGCAGTATTTT. This encodes CASRSGSDTQYF. The chain combines TRBV7-6 with TRBJ2-3; D ambiguous. Trimming took off 8 bases at V and 6 bases at J, with 12 bases between the two ends. The CDR3 runs 12 residues. CDR1 and CDR2 from the germline V gene are SGHVS and FNYEAQ.

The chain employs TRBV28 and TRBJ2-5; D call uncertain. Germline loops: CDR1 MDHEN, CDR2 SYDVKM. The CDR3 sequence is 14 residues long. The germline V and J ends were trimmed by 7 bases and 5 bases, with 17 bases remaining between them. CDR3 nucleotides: TGTGCCAGCAAAGCCATATACATTGCTGAGACCCAGTACTTC. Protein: CASKAIYIAETQYF.

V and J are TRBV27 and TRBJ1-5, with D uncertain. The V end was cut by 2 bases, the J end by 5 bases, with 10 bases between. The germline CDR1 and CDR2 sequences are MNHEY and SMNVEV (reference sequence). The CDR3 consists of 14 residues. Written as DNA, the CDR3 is TGTGCCAGCAGTTTAGGCGCGTCCGATCAGCCCCAGCATTTT. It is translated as CASSLGASDQPQHF.

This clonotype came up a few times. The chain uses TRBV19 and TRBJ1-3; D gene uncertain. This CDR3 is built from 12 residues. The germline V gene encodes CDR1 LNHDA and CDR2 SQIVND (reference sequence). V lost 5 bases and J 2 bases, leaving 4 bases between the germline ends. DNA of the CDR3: TGTGCCAGTAGTTTTACTGGAAACACCATATATTTT. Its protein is CASSFTGNTIYF.

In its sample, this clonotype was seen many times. The CDR3 DNA sequence: TGTGCCAGCAGCTCTACATGGGACCCGCGGGAGACCCAGTACTTC. Translated: CASSSTWDPRETQYF. The rearrangement uses TRBV7-2 and TRBJ2-5; D may match TRBD1 or TRBD2 (5 bases each). From germline, CDR1 is SGHTA and CDR2 FQGNSA. This CDR3 has 15 residues. Trimming stripped 4 bases from V and 5 bases from J, with 17 bases between.

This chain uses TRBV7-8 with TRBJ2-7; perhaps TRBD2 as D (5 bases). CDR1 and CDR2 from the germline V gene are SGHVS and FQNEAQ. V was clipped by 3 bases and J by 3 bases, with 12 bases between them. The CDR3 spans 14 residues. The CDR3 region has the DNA TGTGCCAGCAGCTTTGGCGAAGGGAGCTACGAGCAGTACTTC. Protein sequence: CASSFGEGSYEQYF.

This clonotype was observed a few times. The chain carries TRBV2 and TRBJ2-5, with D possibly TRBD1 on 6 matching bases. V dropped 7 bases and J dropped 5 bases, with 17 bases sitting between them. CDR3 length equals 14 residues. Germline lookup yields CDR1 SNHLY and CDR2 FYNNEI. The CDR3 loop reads CASNGQFPLETQYF. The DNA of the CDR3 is TGTGCCAGCAATGGACAGTTTCCCTTGGAGACCCAGTACTTC. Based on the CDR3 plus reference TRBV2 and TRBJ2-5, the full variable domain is EPEVTQTPSHQVTQMGQEVILRCVPISNHLYFYWYRQILGQKVEFLVSFYNNEISEKSEIFDDQFSVERPDGSNFTLKIRSTKLEDSAMYFCASNGQFPLETQYFGPGTRLLVL.

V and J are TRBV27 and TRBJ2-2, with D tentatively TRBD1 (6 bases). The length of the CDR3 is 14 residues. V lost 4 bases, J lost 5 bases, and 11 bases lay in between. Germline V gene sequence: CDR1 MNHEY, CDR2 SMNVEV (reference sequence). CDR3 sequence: CASSYDRPTGELFF. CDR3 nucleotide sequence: TGTGCCAGCAGTTACGACAGGCCTACCGGGGAGCTGTTTTTT.

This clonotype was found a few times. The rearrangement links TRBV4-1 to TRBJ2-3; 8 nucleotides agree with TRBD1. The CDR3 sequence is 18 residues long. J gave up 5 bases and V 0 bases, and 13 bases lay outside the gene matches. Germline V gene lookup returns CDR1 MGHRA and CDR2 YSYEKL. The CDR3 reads CASSQDMAGGWEGDTQYF. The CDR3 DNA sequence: TGCGCCAGCAGCCAAGATATGGCAGGGGGCTGGGAAGGAGATACGCAGTATTTT.

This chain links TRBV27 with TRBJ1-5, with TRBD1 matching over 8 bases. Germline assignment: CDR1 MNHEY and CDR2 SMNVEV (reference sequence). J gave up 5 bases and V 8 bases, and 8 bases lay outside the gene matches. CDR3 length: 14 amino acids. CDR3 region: CASWRQGTDQPQHF. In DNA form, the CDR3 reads TGTGCCAGCTGGAGACAGGGGACAGATCAGCCCCAGCATTTT.

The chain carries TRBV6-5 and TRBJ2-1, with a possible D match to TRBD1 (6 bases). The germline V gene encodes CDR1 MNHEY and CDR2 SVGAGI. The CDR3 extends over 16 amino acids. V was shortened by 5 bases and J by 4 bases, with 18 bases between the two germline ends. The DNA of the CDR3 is TGTGCCAGCAGTCTAGTCACAGGGTCGGTGTACAATGAGCAGTTCTTC. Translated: CASSLVTGSVYNEQFF.